This T cell receptor beta chain was retrieved from a study of shared T cell receptors in the human thymus. CDR1 and CDR2 (germline): SGHRS, YFSETQ. The CDR3 length is 14 residues. Trimming cost V 4 bases and J 3 bases, with 13 bases left between them. TCRdb keeps only in-frame clones here, not all; method: immunoSEQ multiplex PCR. The sample yields hundreds of thousands of clones, approximately 85% seen once. These data were also reused for a study on human thymus T cells.

This sequence originates from a girl in the first two years of life with a congenital heart defect. Sequenced input: thymocytes. The J gene is TRBJ1-2, the V gene TRBV5-1; D perhaps matches TRBD1 (5 bases). CDR3 nucleotides: TGCGCCAGCAGCCCCCAGACCAGGGACTATGGCTACACCTTC. This sequence encodes CASSPQTRDYGYTF. Drawing the rest from reference TRBV5-1 and TRBJ1-2, the complete variable domain is KAGVTQTPRYLIKTRGQQVTLSCSPISGHRSVSWYQQTPGQGLQFLFEYFSETQRNKGNFPGRFSGRQFSNSRSEMNVSTLELGDSALYLCASSPQTRDYGYTFGSGTRLTVV.